The clone carrying this TCR beta chain was detected once. The sample originates from a study of PD-L1 blockade in urothelial cancer. Study overall: Analyses used blood from 3 weeks (second dose) and 6 weeks after treatment start.

TCRdb's table, derived via immunoSEQ multiplex PCR, lists solely in-frame clones and lacks some. The sample has about 29,000 clones; around 87% are singletons. With V trimmed by 0 bases and J by 4 bases, 0 bases remained unmatched. Germline assignment: CDR1 SGHAT and CDR2 FQNNGV. This CDR3 has 14 amino acids. The specimen was PBMCs, collected around atezolizumab (anti-PD-L1) treatment. The chain couples TRBV11-2 to TRBJ2-3; 8 positions agree with TRBD2. The TCR comes from a man aged 50 to 59 with urothelial cancer. The CDR3 is CASSLEGLADTQYF. CDR3 nucleotide sequence: TGTGCCAGCAGCTTAGAGGGACTAGCAGATACGCAGTATTTT.